The 28 T cell receptor beta chains reported below all come from one sample, sequenced in a study of beta chain bispecific antibodies for T cell cancers. Regarding the study as a whole: Normal T cells contributed less of the targeted TRBV signal than the leukemia cells did.

Which antigens these TCRs recognize remains unknown. Each CDR3 protein is one row after TCRdb ran MiXCR on the 5' RACE reads. The sample lists approximately 20,000 distinct CDR3 sequences, over 2.5% occurring once. Blood mononuclear cells were expanded for two to three days using either OKT3 anti-CD3 antibody or CD3/CD28 beads. Material: healthy donor T cells cultured with leukemia cells. These receptors all stem from a human donor in good health. Some clones in this sample may be carry-over from other donors' samples.

This clonotype has a count of ten or more. The chain is built from TRBV5-1 and TRBJ2-7; D may correspond to TRBD1 or TRBD2 (6 bases each). Germline V gene sequence: CDR1 SGHRS, CDR2 YFSETQ. V dropped 4 bases and J dropped 5 bases, with 13 bases sitting between them. The CDR3 spans 13 residues. The CDR3 is CASSRGPGNEQYF. The CDR3 DNA is TGCGCCAGCAGCCGGGGGCCGGGGAACGAGCAGTACTTC.

There are a few counts of this clonotype. The gene calls are TRBV30 and TRBJ1-2; no firm D call. V was clipped by 0 bases and J by 6 bases, with 8 bases between them. Germline CDR1 reads GTSNPN; CDR2 reads SVGIG (reference sequence). The CDR3 runs 12 residues. The CDR3 loop is CAWSVHHDGYTF. In nucleotides, the CDR3 is TGTGCCTGGAGTGTACACCACGATGGCTACACCTTC.

This clonotype was seen ten or more times. The chain recombines TRBV27 with TRBJ2-3; tentatively, D is TRBD1 (5 bases). Germline V gene sequence: CDR1 MNHEY, CDR2 SMNVEV (reference sequence). This CDR3 spans 14 amino acids. V dropped 6 bases and J dropped 5 bases, with 15 bases sitting between them. The CDR3 nucleotides are TGTGCCAGCAGGATTATACATGACAGAGATACGCAGTATTTT. Amino acid sequence: CASRIIHDRDTQYF.

There are a few counts of this clonotype. The chain links TRBV10-3 to TRBJ2-7; 11 bases agree with TRBD1. Germline V lookup: CDR1 ENHRY, CDR2 SYGVKD. V lost 11 bases and J lost 2; bases outside the gene matches: 14. The CDR3 consists of 16 residues. DNA of the CDR3: TGTGCCCCCGGGAGGGACAGGGGGACTGTCCCCTACGAGCAGTACTTC. Translating it yields CAPGRDRGTVPYEQYF.

The chain joins TRBV25-1 to TRBJ1-5, with a weak D call TRBD1 (5 bases). Germline CDR1 and CDR2: MGHDK and SYGVNS. This CDR3 region has 12 residues. V lost 1 base and J 8 bases, leaving 6 bases between the germline ends. CDR3 DNA: TGTGCCAGCAGTGAATGGGGGGAGCCCCAGCATTTT. Its protein is CASSEWGEPQHF.

Ten or more counts support this clonotype. J is TRBJ1-1 and V is TRBV27; 7 bases agree with TRBD1. The CDR3 has 13 amino acids. Per the germline V gene, CDR1 is MNHEY and CDR2 is SMNVEV (reference sequence). Trimming took 3 bases from V and 7 from J; bases not matched to a gene: 5. The CDR3 DNA reads as TGTGCCAGCAGTTTGAACAGGGGCCTTGAAGCTTTCTTT. Encoded protein: CASSLNRGLEAFF.

In its sample, this clonotype was seen many times. This sequence joins TRBV19 and TRBJ2-7; no definite D call. CDR3 length: 15 amino acids. With 1 base removed from V and 5 bases from J, the gap between germline ends came to 15 bases. Per germline, CDR1 LNHDA and CDR2 SQIVND (reference sequence). The CDR3 spells CASSIGGGLTHEQYF. The CDR3 region has the DNA TGTGCCAGTAGTATAGGAGGTGGCCTCACCCACGAGCAGTACTTC.

At least ten counts were recorded for this clonotype. The chain joins TRBV27 to TRBJ1-4; perhaps TRBD1 as D (5 bases). CDR3 length: 14 amino acids. The V end lost 2 bases, the J end lost 4 bases, and 8 bases lay between the germline ends. Germline loops: CDR1 MNHEY, CDR2 SMNVEV (reference sequence). CDR3 sequence reads: CASSLQGINEKLFF. The CDR3 DNA follows: TGTGCCAGCAGTTTACAGGGCATTAATGAAAAACTGTTTTTT.

This clonotype was recorded many times. The chain carries TRBV13 and TRBJ2-7, with 7 bases identical to TRBD1. The V gene end was trimmed by 5 bases and the J gene end by 2 bases; junction bases not matched to a gene: 12. Germline V gene sequence: CDR1 PRHDT, CDR2 FYEKMQ (reference sequence). The CDR3 extends over 16 amino acids. In DNA form, the CDR3 reads TGTGCCAGCAGCACGATGACCGGGACAGATACCTACGAGCAGTACTTC. This gives the protein CASSTMTGTDTYEQYF.

This clonotype has a count of ten or more. J is TRBJ2-7 and V is TRBV11-2; TRBD2 aligns across 8 bases. V lost 5 bases to trimming and J lost 2 bases; unmatched junction nucleotides: 14. The germline V gene encodes CDR1 SGHAT and CDR2 FQNNGV. The CDR3 runs to 17 residues. CDR3 in DNA: TGTGCCAGCAGCCCACCTACCGGGAGGGGAACCCCCTACGAGCAGTACTTC. Protein: CASSPPTGRGTPYEQYF. Drawing the rest from reference TRBV11-2 and TRBJ2-7, the complete variable domain is EAGVAQSPRYKIIEKRQSVAFWCNPISGHATLYWYQQILGQGPKLLIQFQNNGVVDDSQLPKDRFSAERLKGVDSTLKIQPAKLEDSAVYLCASSPPTGRGTPYEQYFGPGTRLTVT.

This clonotype was recorded at least ten times. The V gene is TRBV3-1, the J gene TRBJ1-1; no firm D call. CDR1 is LGHDT and CDR2 is YNNKEL in the germline V gene (reference sequence). The CDR3 sequence is 12 residues long. Trimming removed 0 bases at V and 7 bases at J, with 6 bases between. CDR3 sequence reads: CASSQEAYEAFF. The DNA for the CDR3 is TGTGCCAGCAGCCAAGAGGCTTATGAAGCTTTCTTT.

This clonotype was seen ten or more times. V gene TRBV7-9 combines with J gene TRBJ2-7; 14 bases align to TRBD2. Trimming cost V 5 bases and J 0 bases; bases outside gene matches: 6. CDR3 length: 17 amino acids. CDR1 and CDR2 from the germline V gene are SEHNR and FQNEAQ (reference sequence). The CDR3 is CASSPVTSGGVSYEQYF. CDR3 nucleotide sequence: TGTGCCAGCAGCCCCGTGACTAGCGGGGGGGTCTCCTACGAGCAGTACTTC.

This clonotype was observed at least ten times. The V call is TRBV15, the J call TRBJ2-3; no clear D gene. This CDR3 contains 15 residues. V lost 4 bases and J 1 base, leaving 12 bases between the germline ends. Germline-derived CDR1 and CDR2 are LNHNV and YYDKDF (reference sequence). Here the CDR3 DNA reads TGTGCCACCAGCACCACTGGCTACCGCACAGATACGCAGTATTTT. Translated, it gives CATSTTGYRTDTQYF.

This clonotype has ten or more counts. The rearrangement joins TRBV27 to TRBJ2-3; D ambiguous. The V gene's germline CDR1 is MNHEY and CDR2 SMNVEV (reference sequence). Trimming took 1 base from V and 0 from J, leaving 8 bases between them. This CDR3 comprises 15 residues. In DNA, the CDR3 is TGTGCCAGCAGTTTATACAGCCCTAGCACAGATACGCAGTATTTT. It codes for CASSLYSPSTDTQYF.

This clonotype was detected ten times or more. This chain links TRBV5-1 with TRBJ1-2; D is ambiguous. V was cut by 0 bases and J by 0 bases, with 9 bases left in between. The CDR3 totals 15 residues. CDR1 is SGHRS and CDR2 is YFSETQ in the germline V gene. The CDR3, as DNA: TGCGCCAGCAGCTTGGCCACGGACTCTAACTATGGCTACACCTTC. This gives the protein CASSLATDSNYGYTF.

This clonotype was counted at least ten times. The gene calls are TRBV5-1 and TRBJ2-2; D is uncertain. CDR1 is SGHRS, CDR2 YFSETQ, per germline. V was cut by 1 base and J by 2 bases, with 6 bases left in between. The CDR3 extends over 14 amino acids. The CDR3 bases are TGCGCCAGCAGCTTGTCGCTAAACACCGGGGAGCTGTTTTTT. It codes for CASSLSLNTGELFF.

At least ten counts were recorded for this clonotype. The rearrangement uses TRBV12-3 or TRBV12-4 and TRBJ2-2; a possible D gene is TRBD2 (6 bases). The CDR3 spans 16 residues. Trimming removed 7 bases at V and 6 bases at J, with 21 bases between. The CDR3 reads CASTSRGAGGAGELFF. In DNA, the CDR3 is TGTGCCAGCACCTCCCGAGGGGCCGGGGGAGCCGGGGAGCTGTTTTTT.

Ten or more counts support this clonotype. The chain has TRBV5-1 and TRBJ2-5, with 14 bases lining up with TRBD2. Germline loops: CDR1 SGHRS, CDR2 YFSETQ. There are 16 residues in the CDR3. V gave up 4 bases and J gave up 5 bases; unmatched junction bases: 7. CDR3 bases: TGCGCCAGCAGCCGGGGACTAGCGGGGGAATTTGAGACCCAGTACTTC. It codes for CASSRGLAGEFETQYF.

This clonotype was seen at least ten times. This rearrangement joins TRBV4-1 to TRBJ2-5; TRBD2 aligns across 9 bases. CDR1 and CDR2 from the germline V gene are MGHRA and YSYEKL. The CDR3 has 16 amino acids. Trimming removed 4 bases from V and 4 bases from J; junction bases left unmatched: 10. The CDR3 nucleotides read TGCGCCAGCAGCCTCCCCTGGCGGGGGGGAGGAGAGACCCAGTACTTC. Its translation: CASSLPWRGGGETQYF.

This clonotype was detected a few times. This chain joins TRBV6-5 and TRBJ2-2; 11 bases agree with TRBD2. This CDR3 contains 15 residues. J gave up 6 bases and V 5 bases, and 5 bases lay outside the gene matches. Germline V gene sequence: CDR1 MNHEY, CDR2 SVGAGI. The CDR3 region has the DNA TGTGCCAGCAGTACCCCTAGCGGGGGGCCCGGGGAGCTGTTTTTT. It yields the protein CASSTPSGGPGELFF.

This clonotype was observed a few times. The CDR3 DNA sequence: TGTGCCACTGCCGTCGGGGTTAGCACAGATACGCAGTATTTT. Translation gives CATAVGVSTDTQYF. The chain employs TRBV4-2 and TRBJ2-3; a possible D gene is TRBD2 (5 bases). Germline values: CDR1 LGHNA, CDR2 YNFKEQ. The CDR3 loop spans 14 amino acids. V lost 10 bases and J lost 0, with 14 bases in between.

This clonotype appeared many times. The chain is built from TRBV27 and TRBJ2-3, with a tentative D call TRBD1 (5 bases). V was clipped by 3 bases and J by 3 bases, with 16 bases between them. The CDR3 has 16 amino acids. Germline assignment: CDR1 MNHEY and CDR2 SMNVEV (reference sequence). In DNA form, the CDR3 reads TGTGCCAGCAGTTTGTGGGGCAGGGTATGGACAGATACGCAGTATTTT. Encoded protein: CASSLWGRVWTDTQYF.

The sample holds many counts of this clonotype. The chain carries TRBV5-1 and TRBJ2-5, with D tentatively TRBD1 or TRBD2 (5 bases each). CDR3 length: 16 amino acids. Per germline, CDR1 SGHRS and CDR2 YFSETQ. V was shortened by 0 bases and J by 0 bases, with 12 bases between the two germline ends. CDR3 amino acids: CASSLGWGMYQETQYF. CDR3 sequence (DNA): TGCGCCAGCAGCTTGGGCTGGGGGATGTACCAAGAGACCCAGTACTTC. The full variable domain, completed using reference TRBV5-1 and TRBJ2-5, is KAGVTQTPRYLIKTRGQQVTLSCSPISGHRSVSWYQQTPGQGLQFLFEYFSETQRNKGNFPGRFSGRQFSNSRSEMNVSTLELGDSALYLCASSLGWGMYQETQYFGPGTRLLVL.

This clonotype showed up many times. J is TRBJ2-3 and V is TRBV27, with TRBD2 matching over 12 bases. CDR1 and CDR2 (germline): MNHEY, SMNVEV (reference sequence). The CDR3 runs to 16 residues. J lost 5 bases, V lost 3 bases, and 6 bases had no gene match. Written as DNA, the CDR3 is TGTGCCAGCAGTTTGCTGCCTAGCGGGGGGGAAGATACGCAGTATTTT. Residues: CASSLLPSGGEDTQYF.

This clonotype was counted at least ten times. The CDR3 bases are TGTGCCAGCAGTGCGGGGTCGAACACCGGGGAGCTGTTTTTT. Translating gives CASSAGSNTGELFF. V gene TRBV25-1 combines with J gene TRBJ2-2, with D possibly TRBD2 on 5 matching bases. Trimming removed 4 bases at V and 0 bases at J, with 6 bases between. Germline loops: CDR1 MGHDK, CDR2 SYGVNS. The CDR3 runs to 14 residues.

This clonotype was detected ten times or more. V gene TRBV25-1 combines with J gene TRBJ1-6; D is unresolved. CDR3 length: 14 residues. Germline CDR1 and CDR2: MGHDK and SYGVNS. V was trimmed by 4 bases and J by 4 bases, leaving 8 bases between them. Here the CDR3 reads CASSATGYNSPLHF. In DNA, the CDR3 is TGTGCCAGCAGTGCCACGGGGTATAATTCACCCCTCCACTTT.

Ten or more counts support this clonotype. The chain recombines TRBV20-1 with TRBJ2-7; D gene uncertain. The CDR3 consists of 15 residues. Trimming pared 0 bases from V and 5 bases from J, leaving 17 bases between. Looked up from germline, CDR1 is DFQATT and CDR2 is SNEGSKA (reference sequence). CDR3 amino acids: CSARDLRTPVNEQYF. DNA for the CDR3: TGCAGTGCTAGAGATTTAAGGACGCCTGTAAACGAGCAGTACTTC.

The chain couples TRBV3-1 to TRBJ1-6, with D uncertain. V lost 7 bases, J lost 10 bases, and 20 bases lay in between. The V gene's germline CDR1 is LGHDT and CDR2 YNNKEL (reference sequence). This CDR3 region has 15 residues. The CDR3 loop reads CASKPLAQVSSPLHF. CDR3 in DNA: TGTGCCAGCAAACCCCTCGCGCAGGTCAGCTCACCCCTCCACTTT.